The TCR beta chain described here comes from a study of shared clonotypes between healthy human individuals. The study, taken as a whole, reports: Sharing across four donors was highest in naive CD4 (around 5%) and lowest in memory CD8 (roughly 0.4%).

Details on this clone: Its antigen is undetermined.

Libraries were prepared by immunoSEQ multiplex PCR; TCRdb keeps only in-frame clonotypes and omits some of them. The sample lists 2 million to 3 million clones, more than 85% occurring once. This TCR came from a man younger than 35 in good health. Some clones in this sample may be carry-over from other donors' samples. The sequencing sample was made of naive CD4+ T cells from PBMCs. Sample subset: CD45RA+ positively selected.

The CDR3 DNA sequence: TGTGCCACGTCGACGACGACAGCCCTAGCGGGAGGGTTCGCAGATACGCAGTATTTT. Translating it yields CATSTTTALAGGFADTQYF. The chain is built from TRBV10-3 and TRBJ2-3; 12 positions agree with TRBD2. The CDR3 totals 19 residues. Looked up from germline, CDR1 is ENHRY and CDR2 is SYGVKD. V lost 10 bases and J lost 4; bases outside the gene matches: 21.